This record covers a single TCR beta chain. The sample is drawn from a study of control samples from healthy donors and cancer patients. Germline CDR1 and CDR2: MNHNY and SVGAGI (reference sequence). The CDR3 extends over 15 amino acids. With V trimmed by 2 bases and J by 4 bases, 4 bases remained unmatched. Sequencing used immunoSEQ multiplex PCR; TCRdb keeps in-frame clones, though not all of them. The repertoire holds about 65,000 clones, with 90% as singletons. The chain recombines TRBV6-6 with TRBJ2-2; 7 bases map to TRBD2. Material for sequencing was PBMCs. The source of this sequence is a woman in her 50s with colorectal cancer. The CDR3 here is CASSYAGVVTGELFF. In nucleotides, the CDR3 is TGTGCCAGCAGTTACGCGGGAGTTGTCACCGGGGAGCTGTTTTTT.